Shown below are 24 T cell receptor beta chains from a single sample sequenced in a study of shared clonotypes between healthy human individuals. The data were produced by immunoSEQ multiplex PCR, yet TCRdb's version contains in-frame clones alone and is incomplete. This sample has around 2,000,000 clones, with about 95% found just once. Cells designated naive CD8 were CD45RO-negative and were positively selected for CCR7, with terminally differentiated effector memory CD45RA+ cells excluded. Material: naive CD8+ T cells sorted from blood. All receptors come from a man between 18 and 35 years old in good health.

The chain links TRBV13 to TRBJ2-5; 12 bases agree with TRBD2. Germline values: CDR1 PRHDT, CDR2 FYEKMQ (reference sequence). The CDR3 sequence is 14 residues long. After removal of 5 bases from V and 5 bases from J, the junction contained 3 bases not matched to a gene. The CDR3, as DNA: TGTGCCAGCAGCGGGGGGACTAGCGGGGAGACCCAGTACTTC. This codes for CASSGGTSGETQYF. The full variable domain, in which reference TRBV13 and TRBJ2-5 provide the parts outside the CDR3, is AAGVIQSPRHLIKEKRETATLKCYPIPRHDTVYWYQQGPGQDPQFLISFYEKMQSDKGSIPDRFSAQQFSDYHSELNMSSLELGDSALYFCASSGGTSGETQYFGPGTRLLVL.

J is TRBJ2-2 and V is TRBV27; TRBD1 matches at 12 bases. V lost 7 bases and J lost 6; bases outside the gene matches: 9. The CDR3 runs to 16 residues. Germline-derived CDR1 and CDR2 are MNHEY and SMNVEV (reference sequence). This CDR3 is CASTGTGGAPAGELFF. DNA of the CDR3: TGTGCCAGCACCGGGACAGGGGGCGCCCCGGCCGGGGAGCTGTTTTTT.

The V and J genes are TRBV6-1 and TRBJ1-2; D remains ambiguous. The CDR3 runs 13 residues. Trimming left V 3 bases short and J 8 bases short, with 13 bases between. CDR1 MNHNS and CDR2 SASEGT come from the germline V gene. This chain's CDR3 is CASSDLAPWGYTF. CDR3 sequence (DNA): TGTGCCAGCAGTGACTTGGCCCCTTGGGGCTACACCTTC.

This chain joins TRBV4-3 and TRBJ2-2; D gene uncertain. The CDR3 runs 12 residues. Germline-derived CDR1 and CDR2 are LGHNA and YSLEER. Trimming cost V 7 bases and J 2 bases, with 5 bases left between them. CDR3 DNA sequence: TGCGCCAGCAAGCCAAACACCGGGGAGCTGTTTTTT. Amino acids: CASKPNTGELFF.

This clone was seen just once. The chain uses TRBV6-5 and TRBJ1-1, with 11 bases lining up with TRBD1. V gave up 7 bases and J gave up 11 bases; unmatched junction bases: 9. CDR1 is MNHEY and CDR2 is SVGAGI in the germline V gene. The CDR3 has 13 amino acids. CDR3 nucleotide sequence: TGTGCCAGCACCCCCGGTGGGGACAGGGGGGCTTTCTTT. As protein: CASTPGGDRGAFF.

The V and J genes are TRBV19 and TRBJ2-3; the match to TRBD2 covers 8 bases. The V gene end was trimmed by 6 bases and the J gene end by 0 bases; junction bases not matched to a gene: 2. The length of the CDR3 is 14 residues. From germline, CDR1 is LNHDA and CDR2 SQIVND (reference sequence). The CDR3 DNA reads TGTGCCAGTAGCCGGGGGGGTAGCACAGATACGCAGTATTTT. This translates into CASSRGGSTDTQYF.

The genes are TRBV6-5 and TRBJ2-7, with a weak D call TRBD1 (6 bases). This CDR3 region has 13 residues. Germline CDR1 reads MNHEY; CDR2 reads SVGAGI. Trimming left V 6 bases short and J 5 bases short, with 14 bases between. The CDR3 coding sequence is TGTGCCAGCAGGCAAAGGGACATGGACGAGCAGTACTTC. Protein: CASRQRDMDEQYF.

The rearrangement links TRBV4-2 to TRBJ2-2, with 8 bases that match TRBD1. Germline CDR1 LGHNA, CDR2 YNFKEQ. After removal of 4 bases from V and 1 base from J, the junction contained 8 bases not matched to a gene. This CDR3 has 17 amino acids. In DNA, the CDR3 is TGTGCCAGCAGCCTCCATACCGGGACAGGGAACACCGGGGAGCTGTTTTTT. It yields the protein CASSLHTGTGNTGELFF.

In its sample, this clone was seen once. CDR3 coding DNA: TGCAGCGTCGAGTACAGGGCCCATTATGGCTACACCTTC. This translates into CSVEYRAHYGYTF. The V gene is TRBV29-1, the J gene TRBJ1-2; possibly TRBD1 for D (6 bases). Trimming took 6 bases from V and 5 from J, leaving 16 bases between them. The CDR3 extends over 13 amino acids. The germline V gene has CDR1 SQVTM and CDR2 ANQGSEA.

This chain uses TRBV2 with TRBJ1-2; TRBD1 aligns across 7 bases. The V gene end was trimmed by 6 bases and the J gene end by 6 bases; junction bases not matched to a gene: 13. The CDR3 covers 15 residues. Germline V gene lookup returns CDR1 SNHLY and CDR2 FYNNEI. In DNA, the CDR3 is TGTGCCAGCAGGTTAAGTGGCAGGGGGATAAATGGCTACACCTTC. It is translated as CASRLSGRGINGYTF.

The V gene is TRBV4-1, the J gene TRBJ1-2, with a weak D call TRBD1 (5 bases). V gave up 0 bases and J gave up 5 bases, with 16 bases separating them. Germline CDR1 is MGHRA and CDR2 is YSYEKL. The CDR3 totals 16 residues. CDR3 residues: CASSQEDLGGRYGYTF. As DNA, the CDR3 is TGCGCCAGCAGCCAAGAGGACCTTGGGGGGAGGTATGGCTACACCTTC.

This clone was detected only once. This chain uses TRBV6-5 with TRBJ2-1, with 8 positions matching TRBD1. In germline, CDR1 is MNHEY, CDR2 SVGAGI. The CDR3 runs 13 residues. Losses at the gene ends were 6 bases for V and 7 bases for J; bases not matched to a gene: 5. The CDR3 nucleotides are TGTGCCAGCAGGGACAGGGTTGGTAATGAGCAGTTCTTC. Its translation is CASRDRVGNEQFF.

The chain carries TRBV13 and TRBJ2-7, with D possibly matching TRBD2 (6 bases). V was cut by 3 bases and J by 5 bases, with 14 bases left in between. CDR1 is PRHDT and CDR2 is FYEKMQ in the germline V gene (reference sequence). The CDR3 runs to 14 residues. The CDR3 bases are TGTGCCAGCAGCTTCCGACTAGGTCTCCACGAGCAGTACTTC. Encoded protein: CASSFRLGLHEQYF.

V gene TRBV21-1 combines with J gene TRBJ2-7; the table's D call, TRBD1, has no DNA check behind it. TRBV21-1 is recorded as a pseudogene. The CDR3 is 12 amino acids. CDR3 nucleotide sequence: TGTGCCAGCCGACGTTCGGACAGAAGTGTGTACTTC. Protein sequence: CASRRSDRSVYF.

The chain links TRBV7-9 to TRBJ1-4; D unclear. This CDR3 comprises 18 residues. The germline V and J ends were trimmed by 4 bases and 0 bases, with 18 bases remaining between them. Germline V gene data show CDR1 as SEHNR and CDR2 as FQNEAQ (reference sequence). CDR3 loop: CASSSERASPSTNEKLFF. The CDR3 DNA follows: TGTGCCAGCAGCTCTGAGAGGGCCAGCCCGTCAACTAATGAAAAACTGTTTTTT.

The gene calls are TRBV7-9 and TRBJ1-4, with TRBD1 matching 8 bases. Germline CDR1 is SEHNR and CDR2 is FQNEAQ (reference sequence). This CDR3 has 16 amino acids. Trimming took 5 bases from V and 4 from J; bases not matched to a gene: 9. CDR3 sequence reads: CASSQGPGGGNEKLFF. CDR3 nucleotide sequence: TGTGCCAGCAGCCAAGGGCCAGGGGGCGGTAATGAAAAACTGTTTTTT.

The chain has TRBV19 and TRBJ2-1; possibly TRBD2 for D (5 bases). The CDR3 sequence is 15 residues long. V lost 8 bases and J lost 0, with 14 bases in between. Germline V gene lookup returns CDR1 LNHDA and CDR2 SQIVND (reference sequence). The CDR3 bases are TGTGCCAGTGCCCCCGGGGTCAGCTCCTACAATGAGCAGTTCTTC. Protein: CASAPGVSSYNEQFF.

This chain uses TRBV30 with TRBJ2-7; 10 bases fit TRBD1. The germline CDR1 and CDR2 sequences are GTSNPN and SVGIG (reference sequence). V lost 3 bases, J lost 2 bases, and 4 bases stayed unmatched. The CDR3 is 14 residues long. The CDR3 DNA reads TGTGCCTGGAGCTGGACAGGGGGAACCTACGAGCAGTACTTC. Translated, it gives CAWSWTGGTYEQYF.

The chain combines TRBV6-5 with TRBJ2-7, with D unresolved. CDR1 and CDR2 (germline): MNHEY, SVGAGI. The CDR3 is made up of 13 amino acids. The V end was cut by 0 bases, the J end by 6 bases, with 9 bases between. CDR3 coding DNA: TGTGCCAGCAGTTACTCGGTGAGTGGCGAGCAGTACTTC. This encodes CASSYSVSGEQYF.

The chain uses TRBV9 and TRBJ2-7; D is possibly TRBD1 or TRBD2 (7 bases each). This CDR3 region has 15 residues. V was trimmed by 4 bases and J by 4 bases, leaving 18 bases between them. Germline V gene lookup returns CDR1 SGDLS and CDR2 YYNGEE. CDR3 sequence reads: CASSQGGAGVYEQYF. In nucleotides, the CDR3 is TGTGCCAGCAGCCAGGGGGGGGCCGGAGTGTACGAGCAGTACTTC.

The chain combines TRBV7-6 with TRBJ2-2; D ambiguous. The CDR3 runs to 16 residues. Trimming left V 1 base short and J 0 bases short, with 9 bases between. Germline CDR1 SGHVS, CDR2 FNYEAQ. Written as DNA, the CDR3 is TGTGCCAGCAGCTTAGATCTTAGCTCGAACACCGGGGAGCTGTTTTTT. This gives the protein CASSLDLSSNTGELFF.

V gene TRBV4-2 combines with J gene TRBJ2-2; no clear D gene. Germline CDR1 LGHNA, CDR2 YNFKEQ. Trimming shortened V by 2 bases and J by 0 bases, and 7 bases separated the two germline ends. The CDR3 consists of 15 residues. The CDR3 here is CASSQQFANTGELFF. In DNA, the CDR3 is TGTGCCAGCAGCCAACAGTTCGCGAACACCGGGGAGCTGTTTTTT.

The chain carries TRBV9 and TRBJ2-7; D not resolved. This CDR3 is built from 13 residues. V lost 3 bases to trimming and J lost 7 bases, with 14 bases between them. Per germline, CDR1 SGDLS and CDR2 YYNGEE. The CDR3 nucleotides are TGTGCCAGCAGCGCCGGGCCTACCGGGGAGCAGTACTTC. This sequence encodes CASSAGPTGEQYF.

The rearrangement links TRBV15 to TRBJ2-7, with TRBD2 as a possible D gene (5 bases). Trimming took 3 bases from V and 3 from J, leaving 21 bases between them. Germline V gene sequence: CDR1 LNHNV, CDR2 YYDKDF (reference sequence). The CDR3 consists of 17 residues. In DNA form, the CDR3 reads TGTGCCACCAGCAGGGATGGGAGTCGGCGCGGTGACTACGAGCAGTACTTC. It is translated as CATSRDGSRRGDYEQYF.